The rows below give T cell receptor beta chains drawn from one sample of a study of Graves' ophthalmopathy and Graves' hyperthyroidism. In TCRdb, the multiplex PCR reads were re-called with MiXCR into one record per CDR3 protein. Among about 590,000 distinct CDR3 sequences listed, under 45% were seen once. The source material was peripheral blood or thyroid tissue (not recorded which). These receptors all come from an adult man with Graves' hyperthyroidism. Both conserved end residues are part of each CDR3. A D gene is named only where the DNA matches it firmly. Clone size is given for some rows only: seen once, a few or many times, or a class if the clone is expanded.

TRBJ1-2 | TRBV9 | TRBD1 | . | TGTGCCAGCAGCGTAGCCGGGACAGCTAACTATGGCTACACCTTC | CASSVAGTANYGYTF
TRBJ2-2 | TRBV6-5 | TRBD2 | . | TGTGCCAGCAGCTCCGGGACTAGCGGGAGGGCCACCGGGGAGCTGTTTTTT | CASSSGTSGRATGELFF
TRBJ2-5 | TRBV15 | TRBD1 | few | TGTGCCACCAGTCGACAGGGCCGAGAGACCCAGTACTTC | CATSRQGRETQYF
TRBJ2-1 | TRBV9 | TRBD2 | . | TGTGCCAGCAGCGTAGGGGGGGGACTAGCGGGAGTGACTGAGCAGTTCTTC | CASSVGGGLAGVTEQFF
TRBJ1-5 | TRBV7-2 | . | many | TGTGCCAGCAGCCCGGAGGGGGGGGGCAATCAGCCCCAGCATTTT | CASSPEGGGNQPQHF
TRBJ2-7 | TRBV5-4 | . | many | TGTGCCAGCAGCAATGCCCGGGGATACGAGCAGTACTTC | CASSNARGYEQYF
TRBJ2-2 | TRBV2 | . | . | TGTGCCAGCAGCCATTCTCCCTCGAACACCGGGGAGCTGTTTTTT | CASSHSPSNTGELFF
TRBJ1-2 | TRBV28 | . | few | TGTGCCAGCAGTTGGCGCAAGGGCAGCATCTATGGCTACACCTTC | CASSWRKGSIYGYTF
TRBJ2-1 | TRBV2 | TRBD1 | few | TGTGCCAGCAGGGACAGGGGGATCAATGAGCAGTTCTTC | CASRDRGINEQFF
TRBJ2-7 | TRBV28 | TRBD2 | few | TGTGCCAGCAGTTGGGGACTAGCGGGGGACAGCTCCTACGAGCAGTACTTC | CASSWGLAGDSSYEQYF
TRBJ2-5 | TRBV20-1 | TRBD2 | . | TGCAGTGCTAGGGGACTAGCGCAAGAGACCCAGTACTTC | CSARGLAQETQYF
TRBJ1-5 | TRBV11-2 | TRBD1 | few | TGTGCCAGCAGCATAGCAGGGGGCCGAGGACAGCCCCAGCATTTT | CASSIAGGRGQPQHF
TRBJ2-1 | TRBV24-1 | . | . | TGTGCCACCAGTGAGAGGACGCGTGAGCAGTTCTTC | CATSERTREQFF
TRBJ1-1 | TRBV29-1 | . | . | TGCAGCTTGCAGAGACAGCAAACTCCGAACACTGAAGCTTTCTTT | CSLQRQQTPNTEAFF
TRBJ1-2 | TRBV6-5 | TRBD1 | few | TGTGCCAGCAGTTATTTAACCGGGACAGGGAAGCCTGGCTACACCTTC | CASSYLTGTGKPGYTF
TRBJ2-7 | TRBV19 | TRBD2 | many | TGTGCCAGTAGTAACCTAGCGGGAGGGCCCTTGAGAAACGAGCAGTACTTC | CASSNLAGGPLRNEQYF
TRBJ2-2 | TRBV19 | . | once | TGTGCCTGGAGTCCCACGGGGGCCGGGGAGCTGTTTTTT | CAWSPTGAGELFF
TRBJ1-1 | TRBV29-1 | . | many | TGCAGCGTCATGACAAGGATGAACACTGAAGCTTTCTTT | CSVMTRMNTEAFF
TRBJ2-5 | TRBV6-5 | TRBD1 | many | TGTGCCAGCAGTTACTCGACAGGGGTCACAGAGACCCAGTACTTC | CASSYSTGVTETQYF
TRBJ1-3 | TRBV20-1 | . | many | TGCAGTGCTAGAGGGCAGGCATTCTCTGGAAACACCATATATTTT | CSARGQAFSGNTIYF
TRBJ1-1 | TRBV5-1 | TRBD1 | . | TGCGCCAGCAGCTTGACAGGGGGCTTTGGCACTGAAGCTTTCTTT | CASSLTGGFGTEAFF
TRBJ2-3 | TRBV24-1 | TRBD1 | . | TGTGCCACCAGTGATGACCGACAGGGGAGCAGCACAGATACGCAGTATTTT | CATSDDRQGSSTDTQYF
TRBJ2-7 | TRBV2 | TRBD2 | many | TGTGCCAGCAGCGCCGTGCGACTAGCGGCAACCTACGAGCAGTACTTC | CASSAVRLAATYEQYF
TRBJ1-4 | TRBV30 | . | . | TGTGCCTGGAGTCCCGGGACGCCTAATGAAAAACTGTTTTTT | CAWSPGTPNEKLFF
TRBJ2-5 | TRBV9 | TRBD2 | many | TGTGCCAGCAGCGGACGACTAGCGGGAGGGCAAGAGACCCAGTACTTC | CASSGRLAGGQETQYF
TRBJ1-2 | TRBV10-3 | . | . | TGTGCCATCAGTGGTGGGGGATTCGACTATGGCTACACCTTC | CAISGGGFDYGYTF
TRBJ2-2 | TRBV14 | . | . | TGTGCCAGCAGCCACTTAAGAGGCGCAGCAGCCGCGAACACCGGGGAGCTGTTTTTT | CASSHLRGAAAANTGELFF
TRBJ1-1 | TRBV10-3 | . | . | TGTGCCACCAGTGAGGAGGGGAACGCTGAAGCTTTCTTT | CATSEEGNAEAFF
TRBJ2-5 | TRBV10-2 | TRBD1 | many | TGCGCCAGCAGTGCGGACAGGGGACAACAAGAGACCCAGTACTTC | CASSADRGQQETQYF
TRBJ1-4 | TRBV7-2 | . | . | TGTGCCAGCAGCTTAGGGATCGGGGAAGAAAAACTGTTTTTT | CASSLGIGEEKLFF
TRBJ2-7 | TRBV24-1 | TRBD2 | . | TGTGCCACCAGTGAGGGACTAGCGGGGACCTACGAGCAGTACTTC | CATSEGLAGTYEQYF
TRBJ1-3 | TRBV7-8 | TRBD1 | many | TGTGCCAGCAGCCTTACAGGGGGGTCCGGAAACACCATATATTTT | CASSLTGGSGNTIYF
TRBJ1-1 | TRBV12-3/TRBV12-4 | . | many | TGTGCCAGCAGTTTTCCCGGTAGGGGTGAAGCTTTCTTT | CASSFPGRGEAFF
TRBJ2-7 | TRBV18 | . | . | TGTGCCAGCTCACCGCCGAGTTCCTACGAGCGGTACTTC | CASSPPSSYERYF
TRBJ1-2 | TRBV10-3 | . | many | TGTGCCATCAGAGGACAGTTTCTCACCTTC | CAIRGQFLTF
TRBJ1-2 | TRBV7-3 | . | many | TGTGCCAGCAGCTGGGGGCTGATCTATGGCTACACCTTC | CASSWGLIYGYTF
TRBJ1-5 | TRBV6-1 | . | . | TGTGCCAGCAGTGAAGCGCTTCTCTCCGGGGGCAATCAGCCCCAGCATTTT | CASSEALLSGGNQPQHF
TRBJ2-7 | TRBV10-3 | TRBD1 | . | TGTGCCATCAGTGTCGACAGGGTAAGGTGGCAGTACTTC | CAISVDRVRWQYF
TRBJ2-2 | TRBV19 | . | . | TGTGCCAGTAGTATGGTCGGGAGCAACACCGGGGAGCTGTTTTTT | CASSMVGSNTGELFF
TRBJ1-1 | TRBV7-3 | . | many | TGTGCCAGCAGCCCTGAAGCTTTCTTT | CASSPEAFF
TRBJ2-7 | TRBV5-1 | TRBD2 | many | TGCGCCAGCAGCTTTCAGGCGGGGGGAGGCGACGAGCAGTACTTC | CASSFQAGGGDEQYF
TRBJ2-7 | TRBV7-2 | . | many | TGTGCCAGCAGCCCCGGACGGATTCGGGAGCAGTACTTC | CASSPGRIREQYF
TRBJ1-2 | TRBV5-1 | TRBD1 | few | TGCGCCAGCAGCGACCTGGGACAGGGAGGTGGCTACACCTTC | CASSDLGQGGGYTF
TRBJ1-4 | TRBV29-1 | . | many | TGCAGCGTTGAAGCGAGGTATCCAACTAATGAAAAACTGTTTTTT | CSVEARYPTNEKLFF
TRBJ2-2 | TRBV10-3 | . | . | TGTGCCATCAGTTACAATACGAACACCGGGGAGCTGTTTTTT | CAISYNTNTGELFF
TRBJ1-1 | TRBV12-3/TRBV12-4 | . | many | TGTGCCAGCAGTTTTGCCGGGGCGACGTACACTGAAGCTTTCTTT | CASSFAGATYTEAFF
TRBJ2-6 | TRBV27 | TRBD1 | . | TGTGCCAGCAGTACCAGACAGGGGGCGAGCTCTGGGGCCAACGTCCTGACTTTC | CASSTRQGASSGANVLTF
TRBJ1-2 | TRBV30 | . | few | TGTGCCTGGAGTAGAGCTAACTATGGCTACACCTTC | CAWSRANYGYTF
TRBJ1-2 | TRBV20-1 | . | many | TGCAGTGCTAGAGAGGGGGGAAGCGAAGGCTACACCTTC | CSAREGGSEGYTF
TRBJ2-7 | TRBV7-8 | TRBD1 | . | TGTGCCAGCAGCCATCAAACCGGGACAGGGTACGAGCAGTACTTC | CASSHQTGTGYEQYF